These T cell receptor beta chains were read from a single sample in a study of T-cell reconstitution after alpha-beta-depleted transplantation in children. TCRdb called the PCR reads again in MiXCR, with one record for every CDR3 protein. Of approximately 1,000,000 distinct CDR3 sequences in the sample, 25% to 35% were seen once. Sequenced here: PBMCs, mostly from graft donor cells, sampled 360 days after TCRalphabeta/CD19-depleted stem cell transplant. The receptors come from a boy younger than two who had a stem cell transplant for SCID, so the T cells may come from the graft donor. Both conserved end residues are part of each CDR3. A D gene is named only where the DNA matches it firmly. A row's size may be missing; if present it is once, few, many or a size class.

>NA|TRBJ1-2|TRBD1|TRBV15
TGTGCCACCAGCAGAGGGGAAGGTAACAGGGGCCATGGCTACACCTTC
CATSRGEGNRGHGYTF
>NA|TRBJ2-3|TRBD1|TRBV7-2
TGTGCCAGCTGCGGAACAGGGGGCCCTTCAGATACGCAGTATTTT
CASCGTGGPSDTQYF
>NA|TRBJ1-2|NA|TRBV29-1
TGCAGCGGGACATCTAACTATGGCTACACCTTC
CSGTSNYGYTF
>few|TRBJ2-7|NA|TRBV2
TGTGCCAGCAGTGAAGCGCGTGGGCAGTACTTC
CASSEARGQYF
>NA|TRBJ2-5|TRBD1|TRBV12-3/TRBV12-4
TGTGCCAGCAGTCTCCGAACAGGGGGACAAGAGACCCAGTACTTC
CASSLRTGGQETQYF
>few|TRBJ2-3|NA|TRBV4-2
TGTGCCAGCAGCCAAGTCGGACAGACCACAGATACGCAGTATTTT
CASSQVGQTTDTQYF
>NA|TRBJ2-7|TRBD2|TRBV10-3
TGTGCCATAAGGGCGGGGGGCGAGCAGTACTTC
CAIRAGGEQYF
>NA|TRBJ2-7|NA|TRBV2
TGTGCCAGCAGTGAAGAGTTCCAGGGGAGTGAGCAGTACTTC
CASSEEFQGSEQYF
>NA|TRBJ2-7|NA|TRBV12-3/TRBV12-4
TGTGCCAGCAGTTCGGGACCCCCACTAGGTGAGCAGTACTTC
CASSSGPPLGEQYF
>NA|TRBJ2-6|NA|TRBV28
TGTGCCAGCAGTTTATCCTGGACTGGAGCTGGGGCCAACGTCCTGACTTTC
CASSLSWTGAGANVLTF
>NA|TRBJ2-3|NA|TRBV5-1
TGCGCCAGCAGCTTTGAGGGGAGCACAGATACGCAGTATTTT
CASSFEGSTDTQYF
>NA|TRBJ2-3|NA|TRBV3-1
TGTGCCAGCAGCCTCGGCGGAGTTGGGCAGTATTTT
CASSLGGVGQYF
>few|TRBJ2-4|TRBD1|TRBV4-3
TGCGCCAGCAGCCAGGACAGGGATCTGGACATTCAGTACTTC
CASSQDRDLDIQYF
>few|TRBJ1-2|TRBD1|TRBV4-2
TGTGCCAGCAGCCAACGTGACAGGGTTGGCTATGGCTACACCTTC
CASSQRDRVGYGYTF
>many|TRBJ2-7|NA|TRBV28
TGTGCCAGCACAGGACAGCACATTACATACGAGCAGTACTTC
CASTGQHITYEQYF
>few|TRBJ1-5|NA|TRBV15
TGTGCCACCAGCAGCATCCGACCCACCCCTAGCAATCAGCCCCAGCATTTT
CATSSIRPTPSNQPQHF
>medium-sized|TRBJ2-7|TRBD1|TRBV7-2
TGTGCCAGCAGCTTATACGGACAGGGAACCTACGAGCAGTACTTC
CASSLYGQGTYEQYF
>many|TRBJ2-2|TRBD1|TRBV18
TGTGCCAGCTCACGAGTACAGGGGGACACCGGGGAGCTGTTTTTT
CASSRVQGDTGELFF
>NA|TRBJ2-7|TRBD2|TRBV7-2
TGTGCCAGCAGCTTAGCCCTGCGGGGGGGCGAGCAGTACTTC
CASSLALRGGEQYF
>NA|TRBJ1-1|TRBD1|TRBV20-1
TGCAGTGCTAGAGACATCCGGGACAGGTCAAGTCCTGAAGCTTTCTTT
CSARDIRDRSSPEAFF
>few|TRBJ2-7|NA|TRBV5-1
TGCGCCAGCAGCTTGGTGGCGGGCTCCTCCTCCTACGAGCAGTACTTC
CASSLVAGSSSYEQYF
>NA|TRBJ2-2|NA|TRBV5-6
TGTGCCAGCAGCGCTACTCAGGGGGAGCTGTTTTTT
CASSATQGELFF
>many|TRBJ2-7|NA|TRBV11-2
TGTGCCAGCAGCTTAGTATCGGCTTACGAGCAGTACTTC
CASSLVSAYEQYF
>NA|TRBJ2-7|NA|TRBV24-1
TGTGCCACCAGTGGAGGGGGGAGCTCCTACGAGCAGTACTTC
CATSGGGSSYEQYF